The present T cell receptor beta chain was sequenced within a study of shared clonotypes between healthy human individuals. Germline CDR1 and CDR2: SGHDT and YYEEEE. The CDR3 loop spans 15 amino acids. With V trimmed by 4 bases and J by 6 bases, 7 bases remained unmatched. Study-wide results and limits: Exclusively blood specimens were collected; tissue repertoires likely differ.

This clone was detected many times. Its antigen is still unknown. Deep-level settings were used for running the assay. The unsorted PBMC sample used ten immunoSEQ deep assay plates. Using immunoSEQ multiplex PCR, the repertoire was profiled, and TCRdb retains in-frame clones only, with some absent. The data show around 510,000 clones, around 78% seen once. Extraction of genomic DNA in unsorted samples used roughly 100 million PBMCs. Sequencing used PBMCs. This sequence joins TRBV5-6 and TRBJ2-1, with 10 bases lining up with TRBD1. This TCR derives from a middle-aged woman in good health. Some clones in this sample may be carry-over from other donors' samples. DNA of the CDR3: TGTGCCAGCAGCGGGGGGACAGGGGTTTCCAATGAGCAGTTCTTC. Its protein product is CASSGGTGVSNEQFF.